The next 18 T cell receptor beta chains were all read from a single sample in a study of T-cell reconstitution after alpha-beta-depleted transplantation in children. TCRbeta library preparation incorporated unique molecular identifiers. TCRdb reprocessed the PCR reads via MiXCR and lists one record per CDR3 protein. The sample includes roughly 190,000 distinct CDR3 sequences, just over 14% of them seen just once. The sequences come from PBMCs from the stem cell graft donor, collected from the stem cell graft. The receptor source for this set is a human donor who donated a stem cell graft to a child with acute lymphoblastic leukemia.

This clonotype was recorded at least ten times. The rearrangement uses TRBV5-1 and TRBJ1-2; D possibly corresponds to TRBD1 (5 bases). CDR1 is SGHRS, CDR2 YFSETQ, per germline. Trimming pared 4 bases from V and 6 bases from J, leaving 13 bases between. There are 13 residues in the CDR3. The CDR3: CASSLSGTDGYTF. The CDR3 DNA follows: TGCGCCAGCAGCCTTTCGGGGACGGATGGCTACACCTTC.

Many counts were recorded for this clonotype. V and J are TRBV5-1 and TRBJ2-1; a weak D match, TRBD2 (6 bases). From germline, CDR1 is SGHRS and CDR2 YFSETQ. The CDR3 totals 16 residues. V was cut by 5 bases and J by 7 bases, with 22 bases left in between. CDR3 in amino acids: CASRAFTGSRGNEQFF. The CDR3, as DNA: TGCGCCAGCAGAGCATTTACGGGGTCCCGGGGGAATGAGCAGTTCTTC.

This clonotype was seen repeatedly, ten times or more. As DNA, the CDR3 is TGTGCCAGCTCACTTCCTACGCGGGGGGCAGGAGGCTACACCTTC. Protein sequence: CASSLPTRGAGGYTF. This chain links TRBV18 with TRBJ1-2, with D tentatively TRBD1 (6 bases). Germline V gene data show CDR1 as KGHSH and CDR2 as LQKENI. This CDR3 region has 15 residues. V shed 4 bases and J shed 8 bases, with 20 bases lying between them.

This clonotype was counted at least ten times. This chain joins TRBV20-1 and TRBJ2-2, with TRBD2 matching over 10 bases. CDR1 is DFQATT and CDR2 is SNEGSKA in the germline V gene (reference sequence). V shed 4 bases, J shed 1 base, and the junction held 0 bases outside the gene matches. This CDR3 has 14 residues. The CDR3 loop reads CSAIAGGNTGELFF. The CDR3 DNA sequence: TGCAGTGCTATAGCGGGAGGGAACACCGGGGAGCTGTTTTTT.

This clonotype was found many times. The genes are TRBV27 and TRBJ2-3, with D possibly matching TRBD2 (6 bases). The CDR3 covers 14 residues. Germline values: CDR1 MNHEY, CDR2 SMNVEV (reference sequence). Trimming pared 2 bases from V and 6 bases from J, leaving 12 bases between. This CDR3 reads CASSLPGAFDTQYF. For the CDR3, the DNA is TGTGCCAGCAGTTTACCGGGAGCCTTTGATACGCAGTATTTT.

The J gene is TRBJ1-2, the V gene TRBV5-1, with 7 bases fitting TRBD1. The CDR3 is 13 amino acids. Germline-derived CDR1 and CDR2 are SGHRS and YFSETQ. J gave up 8 bases and V 4 bases, and 8 bases lay outside the gene matches. The CDR3 loop is CASSTGQRMGYTF. The CDR3 DNA follows: TGCGCCAGCAGCACGGGACAGCGAATGGGCTACACCTTC.

The table lists this clonotype with many counts. A read error may produce the germline difference seen at one junction end. This chain links TRBV11-2 with TRBJ2-1, with D maybe TRBD2 (5 bases). The CDR3 runs 11 residues. Germline CDR1 and CDR2: SGHAT and FQNNGV. The CDR3 loop reads CASSLDSLAIF. CDR3 DNA: TGTGCCAGCAGCCTCGATTCCTTAGCGATCTTC.

This clonotype came up many times. The gene calls are TRBV12-3 or TRBV12-4 and TRBJ2-5; no reliable D call. Deletions cut 0 bases from V and 5 bases from J, with 13 bases between. This CDR3 spans 15 amino acids. The CDR3 loop reads CASSLAWANGETQYF. CDR3 DNA sequence: TGTGCCAGCAGTTTAGCCTGGGCTAATGGGGAGACCCAGTACTTC.

This clonotype has just a few counts. The V gene is TRBV5-1, the J gene TRBJ2-5; 8 bases map to TRBD2. Germline-derived CDR1 and CDR2 are SGHRS and YFSETQ. With 2 bases clipped from V and 1 base from J, the junction kept 1 base outside the gene matches. The CDR3 has 14 amino acids. This CDR3 is CASSFAGGQETQYF. The CDR3 DNA is TGCGCCAGCAGCTTCGCGGGGGGCCAAGAGACCCAGTACTTC.

This clonotype was counted at least ten times. In DNA form, the CDR3 reads TGTGCCAGCAGCCAAATATTAGCGGGATGGGGCGAGCAGTACTTC. It codes for CASSQILAGWGEQYF. The chain combines TRBV11-3 with TRBJ2-7, with 8 bases matching TRBD2. The CDR3 totals 15 residues. The V gene's germline CDR1 is SGHNT and CDR2 YENEEA. Trimming cost V 5 bases and J 6 bases; bases outside gene matches: 12.

Ten or more counts support this clonotype. V is TRBV12-3 or TRBV12-4 and J is TRBJ1-1; D remains unclear. The V end was cut by 3 bases, the J end by 6 bases, with 11 bases between. This CDR3 has 13 residues. The CDR3: CASSFFGIPEAFF. CDR3 nucleotide sequence: TGTGCCAGCAGTTTTTTCGGAATCCCTGAAGCTTTCTTT.

This clonotype was recorded many times. This chain links TRBV20-1 with TRBJ2-2; D gene ambiguous. Germline assignment: CDR1 DFQATT and CDR2 SNEGSKA (reference sequence). The V and J ends lost 6 bases and 4 bases respectively, with 12 bases between them. The CDR3 is made up of 13 amino acids. The CDR3: CSARDRFTGELFF. CDR3 nucleotide sequence: TGCAGTGCGCGAGATAGATTCACCGGGGAGCTGTTTTTT.

This clonotype was observed at least ten times. The chain carries TRBV7-9 and TRBJ2-7, with 10 bases matching TRBD2. With 8 bases clipped from V and 6 bases from J, the junction kept 7 bases outside the gene matches. The CDR3 sequence is 13 residues long. The germline V gene has CDR1 SEHNR and CDR2 FQNEAQ (reference sequence). In nucleotides, the CDR3 is TGTGCCAGCTCCCGGCTAGCGGGAGTCGAGCAGTACTTC. Protein: CASSRLAGVEQYF.

This clonotype was detected many times. The rearrangement uses TRBV3-1 and TRBJ2-3; 10 bases line up with TRBD1. The length of the CDR3 is 16 residues. Germline loops: CDR1 LGHDT, CDR2 YNNKEL (reference sequence). The J segment lost 5 bases and the V segment lost 3 bases, leaving 8 bases of the junction unmatched. Here the CDR3 DNA reads TGTGCCAGCAGCCATTATGGGACAGGGGAACGAGATACGCAGTATTTT. It is translated as CASSHYGTGERDTQYF.

This clonotype was detected ten times or more. The CDR3 protein is CASSTGEAYEKLFF. The CDR3, as DNA: TGCGCCAGCTCAACAGGGGAGGCTTATGAAAAACTGTTTTTT. This chain uses TRBV5-1 with TRBJ1-4; the match to TRBD1 covers 7 bases. CDR3 size: 14 residues. Germline V gene sequence: CDR1 SGHRS, CDR2 YFSETQ. V trimming: 7 bases; J trimming: 6 bases; junction bases outside the gene matches: 9.

This clonotype was picked up many times. The chain employs TRBV20-1 and TRBJ2-1, with 7 bases lining up with TRBD1. This CDR3 has 14 amino acids. V lost 0 bases to trimming and J lost 5 bases; unmatched junction nucleotides: 4. Germline V gene sequence: CDR1 DFQATT, CDR2 SNEGSKA (reference sequence). CDR3 DNA: TGCAGTGCTAGAGATTCGGGGACAGACAATGAGCAGTTCTTC. Its protein is CSARDSGTDNEQFF.

This clonotype was detected ten times or more. The chain carries TRBV6-1 and TRBJ1-1, with D unresolved. The germline CDR1 and CDR2 sequences are MNHNS and SASEGT. V lost 6 bases and J 3 bases, leaving 11 bases between the germline ends. The CDR3 runs to 13 residues. The CDR3 region is CASSNNRDTEAFF. The CDR3 coding sequence is TGTGCCAGCAGCAACAACCGGGACACTGAAGCTTTCTTT.

Ten or more counts support this clonotype. The chain links TRBV10-1 to TRBJ1-1; maybe TRBD1 (6 bases). The germline gives CDR1 WNHNN, CDR2 SYGVQD (reference sequence). Trimming removed 2 bases from V and 7 bases from J, with 8 bases in between. The CDR3 sequence is 12 residues long. As DNA, the CDR3 is TGCGCCAGCAGTGAGGGGGGGCATGAAGCTTTCTTT. Translation: CASSEGGHEAFF.